A single sample is the source of the 19 T cell receptor beta chains below, sequenced in a study of a mutant IDH1 vaccine in newly diagnosed glioma. As to time point: week 5, during vaccination. Doses comprised 300 ug of mutant IDH1 20-mer peptide each, plus topical imiquimod. Antigens for these TCRs are unknown. This table comes from immunoSEQ multiplex PCR, and its TCRdb copy is limited to in-frame clones, with some not included. This sample has 60,000 or so clones, with 82% found just once. The starting material was PBMCs, obtained from a glioma patient whose treatment included an IDH1 peptide vaccine. These receptors originate from a woman aged 18-35 years with glioma. Some clones in this sample may be carry-over from other donors' samples.

The chain couples TRBV28 to TRBJ1-1; D may be TRBD1 (5 bases). V lost 2 bases, J lost 1 base, and 14 bases lay in between. The germline V gene encodes CDR1 MDHEN and CDR2 SYDVKM. This CDR3 spans 16 amino acids. Here the CDR3 reads CASSLLPGTGNTEAFF. CDR3 nucleotides: TGTGCCAGCAGTTTACTCCCCGGGACCGGGAACACTGAAGCTTTCTTT.

About this clone itself: Germline and junction disagree at one end, which may indicate a read error. The gene calls are TRBV19 and TRBJ2-7; 9 nucleotides agree with TRBD1. Germline V gene sequence: CDR1 LNHDA, CDR2 SQIVND (reference sequence). The CDR3 consists of 13 residues. The DNA of the CDR3 is TGTGCCAGTAGTGTAGACAGGGGGAACGAGCAGTACTTC. Encoded protein: CASSVDRGNEQYF.

The gene calls are TRBV6-5 and TRBJ2-1, with 8 nucleotides matching TRBD2. The CDR3 sequence is 14 residues long. Per the germline V gene, CDR1 is MNHEY and CDR2 is SVGAGI. Germline trimming cut 8 bases from V and 4 bases from J; bases unmatched to any gene: 7. The chain's CDR3 is CASSPSGGYNEQFF. CDR3 coding DNA: TGTGCCAGCTCTCCGAGCGGGGGATACAATGAGCAGTTCTTC.

The chain employs TRBV18 and TRBJ2-7, with D maybe TRBD2 (7 bases). The CDR3 extends over 16 amino acids. Per the germline V gene, CDR1 is KGHSH and CDR2 is LQKENI. The V gene lost 1 base and the J gene lost 0 bases, with 13 bases spanning the gap. In DNA form, the CDR3 reads TGTGCCAGCTCACCACGGGGGGGGGCCTTCTCCTACGAGCAGTACTTC. It encodes CASSPRGGAFSYEQYF.

This sequence joins TRBV19 and TRBJ1-1, with TRBD1 matching over 7 bases. The V gene end was trimmed by 4 bases and the J gene end by 1 base; junction bases not matched to a gene: 6. Germline-derived CDR1 and CDR2 are LNHDA and SQIVND (reference sequence). There are 15 residues in the CDR3. CDR3 loop: CASSTQTGKNTEAFF. The CDR3 region has the DNA TGTGCCAGTAGTACCCAGACAGGGAAGAACACTGAAGCTTTCTTT.

The rearrangement uses TRBV9 and TRBJ2-5, with 8 bases lining up with TRBD1. From germline, CDR1 is SGDLS and CDR2 YYNGEE. The CDR3 is 15 amino acids. The V gene end was trimmed by 3 bases and the J gene end by 0 bases; junction bases not matched to a gene: 4. CDR3 sequence: CASSEDRAYQETQYF. The CDR3 DNA is TGTGCCAGCAGCGAGGACAGGGCCTACCAAGAGACCCAGTACTTC.

This rearrangement joins TRBV4-1 to TRBJ2-7; the match to TRBD2 covers 7 bases. The CDR3 contains 17 residues. Unmatched junction bases numbered 14, after V lost 3 bases and J lost 3 bases. CDR1 is MGHRA and CDR2 is YSYEKL in the germline V gene. The CDR3 nucleotides read TGCGCCAGCAGCCAGAGAATCGATAGCGGGCAAGTCTACGAGCAGTACTTC. This translates into CASSQRIDSGQVYEQYF.

The chain employs TRBV5-4 and TRBJ2-7; 7 nucleotides agree with TRBD2. This CDR3 comprises 15 residues. V was clipped by 4 bases and J by 0 bases; unmatched bases: 7. Looked up from germline, CDR1 is SGHNT and CDR2 is YYREEE (reference sequence). The CDR3 sequence: CASSASSGTSYEQYF. In DNA, the CDR3 is TGTGCCAGCAGCGCGTCTAGCGGTACCTCCTACGAGCAGTACTTC.

The CDR3 here is CASSSTRNEQYF. CDR3 nucleotides: TGCGCCAGCAGCTCAACTCGGAACGAGCAGTACTTC. The chain carries TRBV5-1 and TRBJ2-7; no clear D gene. From germline, CDR1 is SGHRS and CDR2 YFSETQ. Trimming removed 3 bases from V and 5 bases from J, with 9 bases in between. The CDR3 contains 12 residues.

The chain joins TRBV18 to TRBJ1-2; D ambiguous. This CDR3 comprises 11 residues. Trimming cost V 5 bases and J 8 bases, with 9 bases left between them. Germline values: CDR1 KGHSH, CDR2 LQKENI. CDR3 nucleotide sequence: TGTGCCAGCTCAGATAAGGGAGGCTACACCTTC. Its translation: CASSDKGGYTF.

The rearrangement links TRBV5-1 to TRBJ1-1, with D uncertain. The CDR3 length is 15 residues. Trimming shortened V by 0 bases and J by 2 bases, and 11 bases separated the two germline ends. Germline loops: CDR1 SGHRS, CDR2 YFSETQ. The CDR3 DNA is TGCGCCAGCAGCTTGGGTGGATTTCCAAACACTGAAGCTTTCTTT. Protein: CASSLGGFPNTEAFF.

This clone has only one observation. V usage is TRBV9 and J usage is TRBJ2-2; 16 nucleotides match TRBD2. V trimming: 3 bases; J trimming: 5 bases; junction bases outside the gene matches: 10. The germline V gene has CDR1 SGDLS and CDR2 YYNGEE. There are 19 residues in the CDR3. The CDR3 region has the DNA TGTGCCAGCAGCGCCGGGACTAGCGGGAGGGCCCGGGGGACCGGGGAGCTGTTTTTT. Translated: CASSAGTSGRARGTGELFF.

The rearrangement joins TRBV5-4 to TRBJ2-3; 16 bases are a match to TRBD2. CDR1 is SGHNT and CDR2 is YYREEE in the germline V gene (reference sequence). V lost 4 bases to trimming and J lost 6 bases; unmatched junction nucleotides: 5. CDR3 size: 16 residues. The CDR3 DNA reads as TGTGCCAGCAGCGTGGGACTAGCGGGAGGGATGGATACGCAGTATTTT. This codes for CASSVGLAGGMDTQYF.

The genes are TRBV27 and TRBJ2-7; 7 bases fit TRBD1. Germline V lookup: CDR1 MNHEY, CDR2 SMNVEV (reference sequence). CDR3 length equals 16 residues. J lost 1 base, V lost 7 bases, and 13 bases had no gene match. The chain's CDR3 is CASKYFGTDPSYEQYF. CDR3 DNA: TGTGCCAGCAAATATTTTGGGACAGACCCATCCTACGAGCAGTACTTC.

The sample holds a few counts of this clone. The chain couples TRBV10-3 to TRBJ1-1; D uncertain. The ends were cut back, 10 bases at V and 0 bases at J, with 12 bases in the middle. CDR1 is ENHRY and CDR2 is SYGVKD in the germline V gene. This CDR3 comprises 13 residues. The chain's CDR3 is CATRWAMNTEAFF. DNA for the CDR3: TGTGCCACCCGATGGGCCATGAACACTGAAGCTTTCTTT.

The chain has TRBV7-2 and TRBJ1-2; D is unresolved. In germline, CDR1 is SGHTA, CDR2 FQGNSA. V lost 1 base and J lost 2, with 5 bases in between. The CDR3 runs to 13 residues. Written as DNA, the CDR3 is TGTGCCAGCAGCTTAGGACAAAACTATGGCTACACCTTC. It yields the protein CASSLGQNYGYTF.

The V and J genes are TRBV7-9 and TRBJ1-2; 8 nucleotides line up with TRBD1. The V segment lost 2 bases and the J segment 2 bases; nucleotides outside the gene matches: 7. In germline, CDR1 is SEHNR, CDR2 FQNEAQ (reference sequence). The CDR3 has 16 amino acids. The chain's CDR3 is CASSLTGGERNYGYTF. The CDR3 DNA reads TGTGCCAGCAGCTTAACAGGGGGAGAGAGGAACTATGGCTACACCTTC.

J is TRBJ1-1 and V is TRBV6-4; tentatively, D is TRBD1 (6 bases). The length of the CDR3 is 16 residues. Germline V gene data show CDR1 as MRHNA and CDR2 as SNTAGT. Trimming took off 0 bases at V and 5 bases at J, with 16 bases between the two ends. Here the CDR3 DNA reads TGTGCCAGCAGTGACTCAGGAGGGGGGTCACAGACTGAAGCTTTCTTT. It specifies CASSDSGGGSQTEAFF.

The chain carries TRBV14 and TRBJ2-1, with D perhaps matching TRBD1 or TRBD2 (5 bases each). The germline CDR1 and CDR2 sequences are SGHDN and FVKESK. This CDR3 region has 14 residues. V was pared by 0 bases and J by 9 bases, with 12 bases between. Written as DNA, the CDR3 is TGTGCCAGCAGCCAAGATCGGGCGAGGGGTGAGCAGTTCTTC. Protein: CASSQDRARGEQFF.